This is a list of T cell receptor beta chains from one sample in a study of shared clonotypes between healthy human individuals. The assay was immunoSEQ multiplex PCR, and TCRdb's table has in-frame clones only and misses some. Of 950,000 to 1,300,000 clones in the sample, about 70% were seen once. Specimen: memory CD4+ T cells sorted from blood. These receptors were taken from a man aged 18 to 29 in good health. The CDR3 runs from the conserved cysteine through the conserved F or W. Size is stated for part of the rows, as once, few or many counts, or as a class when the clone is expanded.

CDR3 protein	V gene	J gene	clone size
CASSPGTGKPANEKLFF	TRBV7-2	TRBJ1-4	.
CASSSLKDSPLHF	TRBV6-5	TRBJ1-6	.
CASSRVYSGANVLTF	TRBV6-6	TRBJ2-6	.
CASSVGGTQAYEQYF	TRBV6-1	TRBJ2-7	.
CASSLGQGMHSPLHF	TRBV5-6	TRBJ1-6	.
CASSSEGAGELFF	TRBV19	TRBJ2-2	once
CASSVGGLYGYTF	TRBV11-2	TRBJ1-2	few
CSVGPGNEQFF	TRBV20-1	TRBJ2-1	.
CAWSVSGSTDTQYF	TRBV30	TRBJ2-3	.
CASSRTGANSPLHF	TRBV5-1	TRBJ1-6	many
CASSLAEGAGRGYNTEAFF	TRBV5-4	TRBJ1-1	.
CASSLIGAGEQYF	TRBV5-1	TRBJ2-7	.
CAPGGGYGYTF	TRBV10-3	TRBJ1-2	.
CASRWGTSGGELFF	TRBV5-1	TRBJ2-2	.
CASSPLERETQYF	TRBV2	TRBJ2-5	.